Below, 11 T cell receptor beta chains from the same sample are listed, as sequenced in a study of regulatory T cells in long-lasting Graves disease. CDR3-region Arm-PCR and iRepertoire HTBI primers produced the TCR beta libraries. One entry per CDR3 protein, called by TCRdb with MiXCR from the multiplex PCR reads. The sample records roughly 520,000 distinct CDR3 sequences, more than 10% being singletons. The time point: newly diagnosed GD, antithyroid drugs for less than 3 months. PBMC RNA served as the TCR library source. The data were also submitted as part of a second study, on T cells in Graves' hyperthyroidism and ophthalmopathy.

Sequencing used peripheral blood mononuclear cells (PBMCs), obtained at new diagnosis, from a patient treated with antithyroid drugs. These receptors were obtained from a woman aged 25 to 39 with Graves disease.

This clonotype appeared many times. This sequence joins TRBV7-3 and TRBJ2-3, with unresolved D. The CDR3 is 15 amino acids. Between the trimmed V and J ends, which lost 4 bases and 0 bases, there was a span of 11 bases. The germline V gene has CDR1 SGHTA and CDR2 FQGTGA. This chain's CDR3 is CASSYRAASTDTQYF. DNA of the CDR3: TGTGCCAGCAGCTACCGGGCGGCTAGCACAGATACGCAGTATTTT.

Ten or more counts support this clonotype. The chain combines TRBV6-1 with TRBJ1-1, with no clear D. The germline V and J ends were trimmed by 6 bases and 2 bases, with 13 bases remaining between them. The germline V gene encodes CDR1 MNHNS and CDR2 SASEGT. The CDR3 totals 14 residues. The CDR3 sequence: CASRNPPINTEAFF. CDR3 nucleotides: TGTGCCAGCAGAAATCCGCCGATAAACACTGAAGCTTTCTTT.

A few counts support this clonotype. The CDR3 reads CSVEDRRTGRDTF. The CDR3, as DNA: TGCAGCGTTGAAGATCGTCGGACAGGAAGAGACACCTTC. V and J are TRBV29-1 and TRBJ1-2; TRBD1 agrees at 7 bases. The germline V gene has CDR1 SQVTM and CDR2 ANQGSEA. J was trimmed by 12 bases and V by 0 bases; bases with no gene match: 10. CDR3 length: 13 residues.

The table lists this clonotype with many counts. This rearrangement joins TRBV11-2 to TRBJ1-1; TRBD1 matches at 11 bases. J lost 7 bases, V lost 5 bases, and 6 bases had no gene match. The CDR3 has 14 amino acids. Germline CDR1 SGHAT, CDR2 FQNNGV. As DNA, the CDR3 is TGTGCCAGCAGCGACCGGACAGGGGGCTATGAAGCTTTCTTT. It yields the protein CASSDRTGGYEAFF.

This clonotype was seen repeatedly, ten times or more. The chain uses TRBV11-1 and TRBJ2-1; tentative D call: TRBD2 (5 bases). The germline V gene has CDR1 SGHAT and CDR2 FQDESV (reference sequence). This CDR3 has 15 residues. V shed 1 base and J shed 3 bases, with 10 bases lying between them. This CDR3 reads CASSLDGGYYNEQFF. CDR3 bases: TGTGCCAGCAGCTTAGATGGCGGGTACTACAATGAGCAGTTCTTC.

This clonotype occurred many times. This sequence joins TRBV7-9 and TRBJ1-1; D is perhaps TRBD1 (5 bases). Germline V gene sequence: CDR1 SEHNR, CDR2 FQNEAQ (reference sequence). The CDR3 is made up of 13 amino acids. V lost 2 bases to trimming and J lost 3 bases, with 7 bases between them. CDR3 amino acids: CASSLSRDTEAFF. The DNA of the CDR3 is TGTGCCAGCAGCTTAAGCAGGGACACTGAAGCTTTCTTT. Supplemented by reference TRBV7-9 and TRBJ1-1, the full variable domain reads DTGVSQNPRHKITKRGQNVTFRCDPISEHNRLYWYRQTLGQGPEFLTYFQNEAQLEKSRLLSDRFSAERPKGSFSTLEIQRTEQGDSAMYLCASSLSRDTEAFFGQGTRLTVV.

The chain employs TRBV7-3 and TRBJ2-1, with D possibly being TRBD2 (6 bases). This CDR3 comprises 15 residues. Germline V lookup: CDR1 SGHTA, CDR2 FQGTGA. Trimming stripped 6 bases from V and 0 bases from J, with 12 bases between. The DNA for the CDR3 is TGTGCCAGCAGTCGGGCGGGGCCCTCCTACAATGAGCAGTTCTTC. It is translated as CASSRAGPSYNEQFF.

This clonotype has a count of ten or more. The rearrangement joins TRBV29-1 to TRBJ2-5, with a possible D match to TRBD2 (5 bases). The germline V gene encodes CDR1 SQVTM and CDR2 ANQGSEA. This CDR3 is 13 amino acids long. Trimming removed 7 bases at V and 0 bases at J, with 12 bases between. CDR3 DNA: TGCAGCGGCTCAGCGGTAAACCAAGAGACCCAGTACTTC. It encodes CSGSAVNQETQYF.

This clonotype was seen many times. This chain uses TRBV7-8 with TRBJ2-2, with a weak D call TRBD1 (5 bases). The CDR3 consists of 17 residues. The germline V and J ends were trimmed by 8 bases and 1 base, with 20 bases remaining between them. Germline CDR1 and CDR2: SGHVS and FQNEAQ. The CDR3 is CASQRTRAGKNTGELFF. For the CDR3, the DNA is TGTGCCAGCCAAAGGACAAGGGCAGGGAAGAACACCGGGGAGCTGTTTTTT.

This clonotype showed up many times. The CDR3 loop reads CASSVSGTSGTGELFF. CDR3 nucleotides: TGTGCCAGCAGCGTATCCGGGACTAGCGGAACCGGGGAGCTGTTTTTT. The J gene is TRBJ2-2, the V gene TRBV11-2; TRBD2 matches at 11 bases. The V and J ends lost 5 bases and 5 bases, in that order; junction bases with no gene match: 7. The CDR3 runs to 16 residues. Germline V gives CDR1 SGHAT, CDR2 FQNNGV.

This clonotype was detected ten times or more. The V gene is TRBV11-2, the J gene TRBJ2-7; D is uncertain. Germline CDR1 SGHAT, CDR2 FQNNGV. Trimming pared 0 bases from V and 7 bases from J, leaving 16 bases between. CDR3 length: 15 amino acids. The chain's CDR3 is CASSLDRRSLGEQYF. CDR3 nucleotides: TGTGCCAGCAGCTTAGATCGAAGGTCCCTAGGGGAGCAGTACTTC.